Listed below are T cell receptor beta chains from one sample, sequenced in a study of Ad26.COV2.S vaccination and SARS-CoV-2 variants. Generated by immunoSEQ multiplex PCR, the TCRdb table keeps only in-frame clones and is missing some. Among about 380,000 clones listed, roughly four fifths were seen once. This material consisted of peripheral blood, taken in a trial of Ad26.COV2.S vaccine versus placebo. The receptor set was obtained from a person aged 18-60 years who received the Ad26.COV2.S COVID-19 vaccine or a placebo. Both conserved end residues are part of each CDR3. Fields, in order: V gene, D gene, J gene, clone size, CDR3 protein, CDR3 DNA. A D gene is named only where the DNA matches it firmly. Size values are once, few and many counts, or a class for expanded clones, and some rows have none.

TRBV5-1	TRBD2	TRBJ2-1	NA	CASTRLRGSNNEQFF	TGCGCCAGCACTCGTCTGCGCGGGAGTAATAATGAGCAGTTCTTC
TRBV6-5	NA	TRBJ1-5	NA	CASRSPDSPNQPQHF	TGTGCCAGCAGATCTCCGGACAGTCCCAATCAGCCCCAGCATTTT
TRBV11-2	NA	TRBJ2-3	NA	CASSLTRTDTQYF	TGTGCCAGCAGCTTAACGCGCACAGATACGCAGTATTTT
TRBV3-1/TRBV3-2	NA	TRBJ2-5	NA	CASSSLNRAGVFQETQYF	TGTGCCAGCAGCTCGCTAAATAGGGCAGGGGTGTTCCAAGAGACCCAGTACTTC
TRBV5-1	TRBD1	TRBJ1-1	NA	CASSLTGTGAGEAFF	TGCGCCAGCAGCTTAACCGGGACAGGGGCCGGTGAAGCTTTCTTT
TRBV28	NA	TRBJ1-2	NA	CASSLSSGGLGYTF	TGTGCCAGCAGTTTATCTTCCGGGGGGCTTGGCTACACCTTC
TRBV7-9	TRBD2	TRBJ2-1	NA	CASSLALAGRGEQFF	TGTGCCAGCAGCTTAGCACTAGCGGGGAGAGGGGAGCAGTTCTTC
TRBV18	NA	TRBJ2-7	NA	CASSSPDRSSYEQYF	TGTGCCAGCTCATCCCCTGACAGGAGCTCCTACGAGCAGTACTTC
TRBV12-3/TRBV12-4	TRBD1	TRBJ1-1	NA	CASSINRGTEAFF	TGTGCCAGCAGTATCAACAGGGGTACTGAAGCTTTCTTT
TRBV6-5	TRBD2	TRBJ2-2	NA	CASRLAGFGTGELFF	TGTGCCAGCAGGCTAGCGGGGTTTGGGACCGGGGAGCTGTTTTTT
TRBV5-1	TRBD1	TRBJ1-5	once	CASSRDRGDQPQHF	TGCGCCAGCAGCAGGGACAGGGGCGATCAGCCCCAGCATTTT
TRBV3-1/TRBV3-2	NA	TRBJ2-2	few	CASSPGPAELFF	TGTGCCAGCAGCCCCGGGCCAGCGGAGCTGTTTTTT
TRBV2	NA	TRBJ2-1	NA	CASRTWLNEQFF	TGTGCCAGCAGGACATGGTTAAATGAGCAGTTCTTC
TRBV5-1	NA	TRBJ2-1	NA	CASSLFADFYNEQFF	TGCGCCAGCAGCTTGTTTGCTGACTTCTACAATGAGCAGTTCTTC
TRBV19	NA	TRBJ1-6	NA	CASSILRDNSPLHF	TGTGCCAGTAGTATTCTGAGGGATAATTCACCCCTCCACTTT
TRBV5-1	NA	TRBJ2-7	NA	CASSRGREDEQYF	TGCGCCAGCAGCCGTGGCAGGGAGGACGAGCAGTACTTC
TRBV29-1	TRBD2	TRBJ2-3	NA	CSVRTSDTQYF	TGCAGCGTTCGGACTAGTGATACGCAGTATTTT
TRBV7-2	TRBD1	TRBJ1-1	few	CASSYKTGSNTEAFF	TGTGCCAGCAGCTACAAGACAGGGTCGAACACTGAAGCTTTCTTT
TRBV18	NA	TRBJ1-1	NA	CASSPPSHPNTEAFF	TGTGCCAGCTCACCACCGTCCCATCCGAACACTGAAGCTTTCTTT
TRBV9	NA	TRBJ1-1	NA	CASSRLPIRTEAFF	TGTGCCAGCAGCCGTCTGCCGATTAGGACTGAAGCTTTCTTT
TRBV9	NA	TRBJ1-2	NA	CASSVGQLYGYTF	TGTGCCAGCAGCGTAGGACAGCTCTATGGCTACACCTTC
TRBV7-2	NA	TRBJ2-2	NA	CASSPPGTMGSGELFF	TGTGCCAGCAGCCCCCCGGGCACGATGGGCTCCGGGGAGCTGTTTTTT
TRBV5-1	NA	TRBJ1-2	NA	CASSLGNGMEGYTF	TGCGCCAGCAGCTTGGGGAACGGGATGGAAGGCTACACCTTC
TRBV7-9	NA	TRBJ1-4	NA	CALEDEKLFF	TGTGCCCTTGAGGATGAAAAACTGTTTTTT
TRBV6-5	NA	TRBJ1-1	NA	CASSYSLGQWAGEAFF	TGTGCCAGCAGTTACTCGTTAGGTCAGTGGGCTGGTGAAGCTTTCTTT
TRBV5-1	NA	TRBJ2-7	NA	CASSLSSTRSEQYF	TGCGCCAGCAGCTTGTCCAGTACAAGGTCGGAGCAGTACTTC
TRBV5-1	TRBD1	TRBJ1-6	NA	CASRSGQGAGSPLHF	TGCGCCAGCAGATCCGGTCAGGGGGCTGGGTCACCCCTCCACTTT
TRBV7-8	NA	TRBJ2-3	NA	CASSLQSGSTDTQYF	TGTGCCAGCAGCTTACAATCGGGGAGCACAGATACGCAGTATTTT
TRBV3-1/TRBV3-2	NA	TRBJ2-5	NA	CASSHLRGVETQYF	TGTGCCAGCAGCCACCTCAGAGGGGTAGAGACCCAGTACTTC